The sequence of this T cell receptor beta chain was determined in a study of blood T cell repertoires in COVID-19. CDR3 size: 16 residues. The ends lost 3 bases at V and 3 bases at J; junction bases unmatched: 7. CDR1 KGHSH and CDR2 LQKENI come from the germline V gene. Original data processing: From reference gene primer amplification, estimates of nucleated cell counts were derived. Sequencing used immunoSEQ multiplex PCR; TCRdb keeps in-frame clones, though not all of them. V and J calls and clone size are those listed in that table; D and trimming were worked out from the DNA. This table holds over 100,000 clones, around 88% found once.

The TCR was taken from a man between 45 and 60 years old with acute or convalescent COVID-19. V is TRBV18 and J is TRBJ1-1; TRBD1 aligns across 10 bases. The sequenced sample consisted of peripheral blood. The CDR3 DNA is TGTGCCAGCTCACCTGGACAGGGGGGGATTTACACTGAAGCTTTCTTT. Its protein product is CASSPGQGGIYTEAFF.